Each of the 27 T cell receptor beta chains below was sequenced from the same sample in a study of graft-versus-host responses after intestinal transplantation. Repertoires were generated with immunoSEQ multiplex PCR, while TCRdb's copy carries only in-frame clones and drops some. The table shows approximately 81,000 clones, with around nine tenths occurring only once. Their antigens are not known. Sequenced here: unstimulated CD8+ T cells sorted from spleen or lymph node cells, sampled before transplant. These TCRs come from a human donor who was the organ donor for an intestinal transplant.

This chain connects TRBV28 to TRBJ1-1, with D perhaps TRBD1 (6 bases). The V gene lost 4 bases and the J gene lost 1 base, with 16 bases spanning the gap. There are 16 residues in the CDR3. CDR1 is MDHEN, CDR2 SYDVKM, per germline. CDR3 bases: TGTGCCAGCAGTTCTGGGACACAAGCTACGAACACTGAAGCTTTCTTT. Its protein is CASSSGTQATNTEAFF.

CDR3 bases: TGTGCCAGCAGCTTAGCCATCCCTAGGGGGGGGGCCGTCAATGAGCAGTTCTTC. As protein: CASSLAIPRGGAVNEQFF. The chain combines TRBV7-7 with TRBJ2-1, with a weak D call TRBD2 (7 bases). Trimming pared 0 bases from V and 6 bases from J, leaving 21 bases between. CDR1 and CDR2 from the germline V gene are SSHAT and FNYEAQ (reference sequence). CDR3 length equals 18 residues.

This rearrangement joins TRBV27 to TRBJ2-7, with 8 bases that match TRBD1. This CDR3 has 13 residues. Germline V gives CDR1 MNHEY, CDR2 SMNVEV (reference sequence). The trim removed 0 bases at V and 6 bases at J, leaving 1 base unmatched. CDR3 sequence reads: CASSLSQGGEQYF. CDR3 bases: TGTGCCAGCAGTTTATCACAGGGGGGCGAGCAGTACTTC.

This rearrangement joins TRBV6-1 to TRBJ1-1, with 9 positions matching TRBD1. Germline lookup yields CDR1 MNHNS and CDR2 SASEGT. The CDR3 covers 15 residues. The V segment lost 6 bases and the J segment 4 bases; nucleotides outside the gene matches: 9. CDR3 sequence reads: CASSLTGGWVTEAFF. The CDR3 DNA reads as TGTGCCAGCAGCCTGACAGGGGGGTGGGTCACTGAAGCTTTCTTT.

This clone was counted a few times. The chain links TRBV6-4 to TRBJ1-6, with D perhaps matching TRBD1 (5 bases). The CDR3 runs to 13 residues. V was trimmed by 6 bases and J by 8 bases, leaving 11 bases between them. CDR1 MRHNA and CDR2 SNTAGT come from the germline V gene. CDR3 protein: CASSSLRDSPLHF. The CDR3 DNA reads as TGTGCCAGCAGCTCCCTCAGGGATTCACCCCTCCACTTT.

This chain uses TRBV27 with TRBJ2-1; D call uncertain. This CDR3 is 12 amino acids long. CDR1 is MNHEY and CDR2 is SMNVEV in the germline V gene (reference sequence). V lost 3 bases, J lost 6 bases, and 6 bases lay in between. For the CDR3, the DNA is TGTGCCAGCAGTTTTGGAACCAATGAGCAGTTCTTC. As protein: CASSFGTNEQFF.

The chain employs TRBV6-1 and TRBJ2-7; 11 positions match TRBD1. The V gene end was trimmed by 3 bases and the J gene end by 4 bases; junction bases not matched to a gene: 2. This CDR3 spans 14 amino acids. The V gene's germline CDR1 is MNHNS and CDR2 SASEGT. CDR3 sequence reads: CASSDWDRGYEQYF. The DNA of the CDR3 is TGTGCCAGCAGTGATTGGGACAGGGGGTACGAGCAGTACTTC.

V and J are TRBV5-6 and TRBJ1-5; D ambiguous. V shed 0 bases and J shed 0 bases, with 7 bases lying between them. Germline assignment: CDR1 SGHDT and CDR2 YYEEEE. The CDR3 length is 15 residues. The CDR3, as DNA: TGTGCCAGCAGCTTGGGTGGCTTTAGCAATCAGCCCCAGCATTTT. This encodes CASSLGGFSNQPQHF.

This clone was counted once. The gene calls are TRBV6-1 and TRBJ1-6; 7 bases match TRBD1. Germline V gene sequence: CDR1 MNHNS, CDR2 SASEGT. V lost 5 bases and J lost 4; bases outside the gene matches: 5. The CDR3 sequence is 15 residues long. The CDR3 coding sequence is TGTGCCAGCAGTCCTGGGACAGATTATAATTCACCCCTCCACTTT. This gives the protein CASSPGTDYNSPLHF.

The chain carries TRBV4-1 and TRBJ2-7; a weak D match, TRBD1 (5 bases). The V gene lost 0 bases and the J gene lost 3 bases, with 6 bases spanning the gap. The CDR3 covers 13 residues. Germline assignment: CDR1 MGHRA and CDR2 YSYEKL. The DNA of the CDR3 is TGCGCCAGCAGCCAAGAAACAGGCTACGAGCAGTACTTC. Protein sequence: CASSQETGYEQYF.

This clone occurred once. The chain couples TRBV5-1 to TRBJ2-7; D unresolved. Germline loops: CDR1 SGHRS, CDR2 YFSETQ. Trimming shortened V by 5 bases and J by 4 bases, and 13 bases separated the two germline ends. There are 13 residues in the CDR3. Written as DNA, the CDR3 is TGCGCCAGCAGTGGGATTTCGCGGTACGAGCAGTACTTC. Its translation: CASSGISRYEQYF.

The CDR3 is CASRFLGVTNEKLFF. In DNA, the CDR3 is TGTGCCAGCAGATTTCTTGGGGTTACTAATGAAAAACTGTTTTTT. The rearrangement uses TRBV28 and TRBJ1-4; no reliable D call. Germline V gene data show CDR1 as MDHEN and CDR2 as SYDVKM. The length of the CDR3 is 15 residues. V lost 6 bases, J lost 2 bases, and 13 bases lay in between.

The chain recombines TRBV20-1 with TRBJ1-2; D is undetermined. Trimming left V 5 bases short and J 3 bases short, with 4 bases between. The CDR3 contains 10 residues. Germline loops: CDR1 DFQATT, CDR2 SNEGSKA (reference sequence). The CDR3 here is CSAGHYGYTF. The CDR3 DNA sequence: TGCAGTGCTGGACACTATGGCTACACCTTC.

The chain employs TRBV18 and TRBJ1-2; D gene ambiguous. Germline-derived CDR1 and CDR2 are KGHSH and LQKENI. There are 14 residues in the CDR3. Trimming removed 1 base at V and 0 bases at J, with 6 bases between. CDR3 loop: CASSPLEANYGYTF. CDR3 sequence (DNA): TGTGCCAGCTCACCACTCGAAGCTAACTATGGCTACACCTTC.

The V and J genes are TRBV27 and TRBJ1-1, with unresolved D. CDR3 length equals 15 residues. CDR1 is MNHEY and CDR2 is SMNVEV in the germline V gene (reference sequence). V was shortened by 2 bases and J by 0 bases, with 10 bases between the two germline ends. This chain's CDR3 is CASSLGSSLNTEAFF. The DNA of the CDR3 is TGTGCCAGCAGTTTAGGATCGTCCTTGAACACTGAAGCTTTCTTT.

The chain couples TRBV2 to TRBJ2-3, with a tentative D call TRBD1 (5 bases). Germline CDR1 reads SNHLY; CDR2 reads FYNNEI. The CDR3 loop spans 14 amino acids. The ends were cut back, 6 bases at V and 2 bases at J, with 12 bases in the middle. The CDR3 reads CASRVRGYTDTQYF. CDR3 nucleotide sequence: TGTGCCAGCAGGGTTAGGGGATACACAGATACGCAGTATTTT.

This chain connects TRBV5-6 to TRBJ2-7; 12 positions agree with TRBD2. The CDR3 totals 15 residues. Germline V CDR1 and CDR2: SGHDT, YYEEEE. After removal of 6 bases from V and 4 bases from J, the junction contained 8 bases not matched to a gene. The CDR3 sequence: CASNQGLAGRYEQYF. In DNA, the CDR3 is TGTGCCAGCAACCAAGGACTAGCGGGGCGGTACGAGCAGTACTTC.

V is TRBV5-5 and J is TRBJ1-2, with 9 nucleotides matching TRBD1. Trimming removed 2 bases from V and 3 bases from J; junction bases left unmatched: 2. Germline-derived CDR1 and CDR2 are SGHKS and YYEKEE (reference sequence). The CDR3 covers 14 residues. The CDR3 loop reads CASSFGTGYYGYTF. The CDR3 nucleotides are TGTGCCAGCAGCTTCGGGACAGGGTACTATGGCTACACCTTC.

This chain uses TRBV5-6 with TRBJ1-2; no clear D gene. CDR1 is SGHDT and CDR2 is YYEEEE in the germline V gene. With 3 bases removed from V and 3 bases from J, the gap between germline ends came to 9 bases. The CDR3 is made up of 13 amino acids. CDR3 sequence: CASSSPGDYGYTF. CDR3 DNA sequence: TGTGCCAGCAGCTCGCCCGGGGACTATGGCTACACCTTC. Together with reference TRBV5-6 and TRBJ1-2, the CDR3 gives the full variable domain: DAGVTQSPTHLIKTRGQQVTLRCSPKSGHDTVSWYQQALGQGPQFIFQYYEEEERQRGNFPDRFSGHQFPNYSSELNVNALLLGDSALYLCASSSPGDYGYTFGSGTRLTVV.

The V and J genes are TRBV7-8 and TRBJ1-5; D might be TRBD1 (5 bases). The CDR3 spans 15 residues. V was clipped by 5 bases and J by 4 bases, with 15 bases between them. The germline V gene has CDR1 SGHVS and CDR2 FQNEAQ. CDR3 loop: CASSPHDSTNQPQHF. The CDR3, as DNA: TGTGCCAGCAGCCCCCATGACAGTACAAATCAGCCCCAGCATTTT.

The DNA for the CDR3 is TGCAGCGCCCGGGACAGGGTCGACGAGCAGTACTTC. It yields the protein CSARDRVDEQYF. The chain has TRBV29-1 and TRBJ2-7; 9 bases are a match to TRBD1. CDR1 and CDR2 (germline): SQVTM, ANQGSEA. There are 12 residues in the CDR3. The ends lost 7 bases at V and 5 bases at J; junction bases unmatched: 6.

This chain joins TRBV10-3 and TRBJ2-7; perhaps TRBD1 as D (5 bases). The CDR3 length is 13 residues. Trimming shortened V by 3 bases and J by 6 bases, and 12 bases separated the two germline ends. Germline V gene lookup returns CDR1 ENHRY and CDR2 SYGVKD. CDR3 in DNA: TGTGCCATCAGTGATATGGGGCCAGGCGAGCAGTACTTC. Residues: CAISDMGPGEQYF.

The gene calls are TRBV2 and TRBJ2-7, with 11 nucleotides matching TRBD2. The germline V gene has CDR1 SNHLY and CDR2 FYNNEI. J was trimmed by 4 bases and V by 2 bases; bases with no gene match: 10. The CDR3 is made up of 17 amino acids. The CDR3 spells CASSEIGLAGGTYEQYF. The CDR3 DNA reads as TGTGCCAGCAGTGAAATTGGGCTAGCGGGGGGCACGTACGAGCAGTACTTC.

This clone was detected only a few times. The V call is TRBV27, the J call TRBJ1-5; the D is unclear. This CDR3 has 14 amino acids. CDR1 and CDR2 from the germline V gene are MNHEY and SMNVEV (reference sequence). V lost 0 bases to trimming and J lost 3 bases, with 6 bases between them. The CDR3 protein is CASSLSGDNQPQHF. Written as DNA, the CDR3 is TGTGCCAGCAGTTTATCCGGAGACAATCAGCCCCAGCATTTT.

This chain links TRBV9 with TRBJ2-1; D possibly corresponds to TRBD2 (7 bases). Germline V lookup: CDR1 SGDLS, CDR2 YYNGEE. V lost 4 bases, J lost 7 bases, and 15 bases lay in between. The CDR3 sequence is 14 residues long. Here the CDR3 reads CASSPEGGGNEQFF. CDR3 sequence (DNA): TGTGCCAGCAGCCCCGAGGGGGGAGGGAATGAGCAGTTCTTC.

The chain recombines TRBV6-1 with TRBJ1-5; D might be TRBD1 (5 bases). Trimming removed 0 bases at V and 7 bases at J, with 10 bases between. Germline CDR1 reads MNHNS; CDR2 reads SASEGT. CDR3 length equals 14 residues. CDR3: CASSEAQGAQPQHF. CDR3 DNA sequence: TGTGCCAGCAGTGAAGCGCAAGGGGCCCAGCCCCAGCATTTT.

This clone was seen just once. The CDR3 spells CASSQTHSSGGTYEQYF. CDR3 bases: TGTGCCAGCAGCCAAACCCATTCTAGCGGGGGCACCTACGAGCAGTACTTC. V is TRBV4-2 and J is TRBJ2-7; 10 bases match TRBD2. Germline-derived CDR1 and CDR2 are LGHNA and YNFKEQ. The CDR3 contains 17 residues. J was trimmed by 2 bases and V by 2 bases; bases with no gene match: 9.